A selection of T cell receptor beta chains follows, all from one sample in a study of blood T cell repertoires in COVID-19. Clones were read by immunoSEQ multiplex PCR, and TCRdb kept only the in-frame ones, dropping some. In the table there are 250,000 to 300,000 clones, approximately 91% of which are singletons. Source material: PBMCs or T cells enriched from blood (not recorded which). Receptors originate from a woman aged 30 to 39 who had recovered from COVID-19. Both conserved end residues are part of each CDR3. The order of the fields is D gene, clone size, J gene, V gene, CDR3 DNA, CDR3 protein. The D gene is left open where the match is weak. Size tells how often a clone was seen (once, few, many) or the class of an expanded clone, and some rows leave it out.

>TRBD1|NA|TRBJ1-5|TRBV19
TGTGCCAGTTCCGGACAGGGGGCTTACAATCAGCCCCAGCATTTT
CASSGQGAYNQPQHF
>NA|NA|TRBJ1-2|TRBV12-3/TRBV12-4
TGTGCCAGCAGGAGGACAGAGAGCTATGGCTACACCTTC
CASRRTESYGYTF
>TRBD2|NA|TRBJ2-5|TRBV29-1
TGCAGCGCCCGTAGCGGGCAAGAGACCCAGTACTTC
CSARSGQETQYF
>NA|NA|TRBJ1-5|TRBV27
TGTGCCAGCAGCACAGGGAGGGCAGGCAATCAGCCCCAGCATTTT
CASSTGRAGNQPQHF
>NA|NA|TRBJ1-6|TRBV21-1
TGTGCCAGCAGCAAAGCGCGGATGGGTACCCTTTATAATTCACCCCTCCACTTT
CASSKARMGTLYNSPLHF
>TRBD1|NA|TRBJ2-7|TRBV29-1
TGCAGCGCCGGTGGGACAGACCAGAACTACGAGCAGTACTTC
CSAGGTDQNYEQYF
>NA|NA|TRBJ1-6|TRBV10-3
TGTGCCATCAGTGAGTTCCTGAGCTCCTATAATTCACCCCTCCACTTT
CAISEFLSSYNSPLHF
>TRBD2|NA|TRBJ2-2|TRBV7-8
TGTGCCAGCAGCTGGCCGACTAGCGGGAGGGCTCCCACCGGGGAGCTGTTTTTT
CASSWPTSGRAPTGELFF
>NA|NA|TRBJ2-7|TRBV7-9
TGTGCCAGCAGCCTAGCAGGGGCTGACGAGCAGTACTTC
CASSLAGADEQYF
>NA|NA|TRBJ1-2|TRBV28
TGTGCCAGCAGTCCACACTCCGGGTCTAACTATGGCTACACCTTC
CASSPHSGSNYGYTF
>TRBD1|NA|TRBJ2-7|TRBV2
TGTGCCTTGGGACAGACTCGTGAGGAGCAGTACTTC
CALGQTREEQYF
>NA|few|TRBJ1-2|TRBV5-1
TGCGCCAGCAGCTTGGGGGGACATAATAACTATGGCTACACCTTC
CASSLGGHNNYGYTF
>TRBD2|NA|TRBJ2-1|TRBV7-6
TGTGCCAGCAGCTTAGGGTTGGGCGGGAGGAGGGTCGATGAGCAGTTCTTC
CASSLGLGGRRVDEQFF
>TRBD1|NA|TRBJ2-7|TRBV4-3
TGCGCCAGCAGCCATACGGGACAGTTCGACTACGAGCAGTACTTC
CASSHTGQFDYEQYF
>NA|NA|TRBJ2-1|TRBV9
TGTGCCAGCAGCGTAGAGGGGGAACGTTGGAATGAGCAGTTCTTC
CASSVEGERWNEQFF
>TRBD2|NA|TRBJ2-1|TRBV6-2/TRBV6-3
TGTGCCAGCAGCCTAAGCGGGACTCACAGAGGTGAGCAGTTCTTC
CASSLSGTHRGEQFF
>TRBD1|NA|TRBJ2-5|TRBV5-1
TGCGCCAGCAGCTTGGGCAATGCAGGGGGAGAGACCCAGTACTTC
CASSLGNAGGETQYF